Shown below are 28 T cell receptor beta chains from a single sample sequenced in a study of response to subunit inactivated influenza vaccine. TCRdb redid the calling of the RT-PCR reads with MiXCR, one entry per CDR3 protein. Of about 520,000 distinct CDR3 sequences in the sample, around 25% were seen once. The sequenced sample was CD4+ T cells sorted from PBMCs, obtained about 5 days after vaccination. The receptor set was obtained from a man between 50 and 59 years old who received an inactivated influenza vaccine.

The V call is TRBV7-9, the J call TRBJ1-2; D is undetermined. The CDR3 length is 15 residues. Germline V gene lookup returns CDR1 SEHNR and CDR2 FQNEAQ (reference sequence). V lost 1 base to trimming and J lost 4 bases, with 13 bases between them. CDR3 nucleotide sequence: TGTGCCAGCAGCTTAGGGTCATTCGATACCTATGGCTACACCTTC. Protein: CASSLGSFDTYGYTF.

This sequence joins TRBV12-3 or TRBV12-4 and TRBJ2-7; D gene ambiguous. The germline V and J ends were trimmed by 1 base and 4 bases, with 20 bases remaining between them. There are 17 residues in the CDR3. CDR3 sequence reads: CASSLGFKIRTDYEQYF. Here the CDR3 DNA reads TGTGCCAGCAGTTTAGGTTTCAAGATCAGGACCGATTACGAGCAGTACTTC.

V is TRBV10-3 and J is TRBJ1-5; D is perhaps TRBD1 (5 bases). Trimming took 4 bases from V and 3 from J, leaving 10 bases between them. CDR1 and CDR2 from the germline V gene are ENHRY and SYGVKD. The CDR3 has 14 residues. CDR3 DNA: TGTGCCATCAGTGGGCCGGGGCCCAATCAGCCCCAGCATTTT. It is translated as CAISGPGPNQPQHF.

The CDR3 nucleotides read TGCAGCGTTAACCGACTCGCGGAAGGGGATACGCAGTATTTT. It specifies CSVNRLAEGDTQYF. The gene calls are TRBV29-1 and TRBJ2-3; unclear D gene. V was shortened by 5 bases and J by 6 bases, with 18 bases between the two germline ends. The germline V gene has CDR1 SQVTM and CDR2 ANQGSEA. The CDR3 loop spans 14 amino acids.

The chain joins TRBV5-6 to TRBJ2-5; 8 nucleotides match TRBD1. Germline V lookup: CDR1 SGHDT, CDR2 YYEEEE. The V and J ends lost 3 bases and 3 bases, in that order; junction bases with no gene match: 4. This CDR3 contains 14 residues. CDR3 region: CASSSTGVKETQYF. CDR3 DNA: TGTGCCAGCAGCTCGACAGGGGTAAAAGAGACCCAGTACTTC. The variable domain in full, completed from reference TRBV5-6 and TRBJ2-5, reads DAGVTQSPTHLIKTRGQQVTLRCSPKSGHDTVSWYQQALGQGPQFIFQYYEEEERQRGNFPDRFSGHQFPNYSSELNVNALLLGDSALYLCASSSTGVKETQYFGPGTRLLVL.

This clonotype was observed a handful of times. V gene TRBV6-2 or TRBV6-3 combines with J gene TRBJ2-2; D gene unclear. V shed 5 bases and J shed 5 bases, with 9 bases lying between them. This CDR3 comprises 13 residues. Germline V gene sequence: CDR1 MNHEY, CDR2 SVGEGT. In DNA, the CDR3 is TGTGCCAGCAGTCCGACTCGGACCGGGGAGCTGTTTTTT. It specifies CASSPTRTGELFF.

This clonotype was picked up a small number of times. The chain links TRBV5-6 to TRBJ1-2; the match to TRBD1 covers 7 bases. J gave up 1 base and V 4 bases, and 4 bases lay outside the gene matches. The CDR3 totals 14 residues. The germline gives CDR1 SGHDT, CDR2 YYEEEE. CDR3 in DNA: TGTGCCAGCAGCACGGGACAGATTAACTATGGCTACACCTTC. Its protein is CASSTGQINYGYTF.

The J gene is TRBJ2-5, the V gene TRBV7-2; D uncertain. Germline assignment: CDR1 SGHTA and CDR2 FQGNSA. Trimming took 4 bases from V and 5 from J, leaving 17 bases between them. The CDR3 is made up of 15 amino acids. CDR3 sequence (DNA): TGTGCCAGCAGCTCAGCCTCCGGTCTAGTGGAGACCCAGTACTTC. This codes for CASSSASGLVETQYF.

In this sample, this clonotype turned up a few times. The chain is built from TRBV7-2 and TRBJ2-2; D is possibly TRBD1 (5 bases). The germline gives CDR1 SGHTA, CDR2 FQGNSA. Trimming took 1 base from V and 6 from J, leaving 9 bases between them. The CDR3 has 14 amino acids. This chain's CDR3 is CASSLDRLPGELFF. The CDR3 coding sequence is TGTGCCAGCAGCTTAGACAGGTTACCCGGGGAGCTGTTTTTT.

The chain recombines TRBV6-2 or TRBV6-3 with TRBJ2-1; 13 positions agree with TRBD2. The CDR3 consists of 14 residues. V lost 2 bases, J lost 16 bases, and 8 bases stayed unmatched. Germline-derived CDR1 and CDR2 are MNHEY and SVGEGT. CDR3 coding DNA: TGTGCCAGCAGTTACATACTAGCGGGAGGGCCTTTCTTCTTC. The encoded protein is CASSYILAGGPFFF.

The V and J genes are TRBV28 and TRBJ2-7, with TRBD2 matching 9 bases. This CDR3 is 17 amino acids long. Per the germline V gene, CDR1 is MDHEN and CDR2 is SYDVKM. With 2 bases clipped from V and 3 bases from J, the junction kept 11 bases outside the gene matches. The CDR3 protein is CASSLSLETSGYYEQYF. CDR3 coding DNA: TGTGCCAGCAGTTTAAGTCTTGAGACTAGCGGTTACTACGAGCAGTACTTC.

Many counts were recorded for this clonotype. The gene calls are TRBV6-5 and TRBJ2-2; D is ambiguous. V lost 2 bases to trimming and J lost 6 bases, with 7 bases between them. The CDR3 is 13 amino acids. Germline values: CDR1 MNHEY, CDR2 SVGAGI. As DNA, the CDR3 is TGTGCCAGCAGTTACCTTCAGCCCGGGGAGCTGTTTTTT. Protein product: CASSYLQPGELFF.

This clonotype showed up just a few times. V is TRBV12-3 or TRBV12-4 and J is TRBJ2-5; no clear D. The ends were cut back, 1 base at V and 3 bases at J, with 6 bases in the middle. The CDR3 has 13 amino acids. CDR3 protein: CASSLVRKETQYF. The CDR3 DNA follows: TGTGCCAGCAGTTTAGTTAGAAAAGAGACCCAGTACTTC.

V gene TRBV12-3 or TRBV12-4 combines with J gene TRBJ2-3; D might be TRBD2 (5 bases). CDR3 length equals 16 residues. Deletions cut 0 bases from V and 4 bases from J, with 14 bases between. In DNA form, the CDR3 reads TGTGCCAGCAGTTTAGCCCCTAGCATGGTAGCAGATACGCAGTATTTT. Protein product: CASSLAPSMVADTQYF.

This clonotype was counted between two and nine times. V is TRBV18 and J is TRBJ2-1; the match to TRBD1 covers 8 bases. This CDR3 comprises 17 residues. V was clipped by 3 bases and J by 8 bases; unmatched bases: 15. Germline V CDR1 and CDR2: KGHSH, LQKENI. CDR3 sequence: CASSPFISGQVYDEQFF. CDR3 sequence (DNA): TGTGCCAGCTCACCGTTCATTTCGGGACAGGTTTACGATGAGCAGTTCTTC. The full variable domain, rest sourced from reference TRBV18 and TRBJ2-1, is NAGVMQNPRHLVRRRGQEARLRCSPMKGHSHVYWYRQLPEEGLKFMVYLQKENIIDESGMPKERFSAEFPKEGPSILRIQQVVRGDSAAYFCASSPFISGQVYDEQFFGPGTRLTVL.

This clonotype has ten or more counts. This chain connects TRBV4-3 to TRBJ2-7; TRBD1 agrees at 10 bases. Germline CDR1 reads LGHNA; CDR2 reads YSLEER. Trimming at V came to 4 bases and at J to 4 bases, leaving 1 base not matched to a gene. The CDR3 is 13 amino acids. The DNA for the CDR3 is TGCGCCAGCAGCCGGGGACAGGGGTACGAGCAGTACTTC. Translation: CASSRGQGYEQYF.

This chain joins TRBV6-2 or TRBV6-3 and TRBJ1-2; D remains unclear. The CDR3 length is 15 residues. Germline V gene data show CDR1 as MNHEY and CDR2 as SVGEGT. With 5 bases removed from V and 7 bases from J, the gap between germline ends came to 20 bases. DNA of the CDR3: TGTGCCAGCAGTGATCAAACCGGGAGACCGTCTGGCTACACCTTC. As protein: CASSDQTGRPSGYTF.

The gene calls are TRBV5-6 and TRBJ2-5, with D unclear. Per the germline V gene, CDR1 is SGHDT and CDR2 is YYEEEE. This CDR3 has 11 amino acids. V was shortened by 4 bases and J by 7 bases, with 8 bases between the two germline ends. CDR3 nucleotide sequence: TGTGCCAGCAGCAGGTCGGGGACCCAGTACTTC. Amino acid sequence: CASSRSGTQYF.

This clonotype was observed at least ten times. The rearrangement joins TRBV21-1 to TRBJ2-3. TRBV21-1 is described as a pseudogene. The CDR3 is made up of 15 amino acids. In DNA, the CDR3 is TGTGCCAGCAGCAAAAGTTGGCGGAGCACAGATACGCAGTATTTT. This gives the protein CASSKSWRSTDTQYF.

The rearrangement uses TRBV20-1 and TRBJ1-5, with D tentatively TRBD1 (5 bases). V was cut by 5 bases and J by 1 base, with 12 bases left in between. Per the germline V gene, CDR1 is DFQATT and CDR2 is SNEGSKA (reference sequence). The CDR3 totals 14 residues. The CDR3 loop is CSASQRGSNQPQHF. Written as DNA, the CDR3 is TGCAGTGCTTCCCAACGGGGGAGCAATCAGCCCCAGCATTTT.

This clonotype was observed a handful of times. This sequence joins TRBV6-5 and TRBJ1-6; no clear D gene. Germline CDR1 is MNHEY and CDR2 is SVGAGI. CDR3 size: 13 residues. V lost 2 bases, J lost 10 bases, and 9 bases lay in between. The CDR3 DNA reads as TGTGCCAGCAGTTACGGACGGGAGTCACCCCTCCACTTT. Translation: CASSYGRESPLHF.

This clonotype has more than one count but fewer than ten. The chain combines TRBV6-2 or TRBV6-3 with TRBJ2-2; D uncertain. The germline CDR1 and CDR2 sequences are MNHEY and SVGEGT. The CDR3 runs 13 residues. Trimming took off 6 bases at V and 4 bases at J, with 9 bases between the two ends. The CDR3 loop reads CASSPGPTGELFF. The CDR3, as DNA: TGTGCCAGCAGCCCGGGCCCCACCGGGGAGCTGTTTTTT.

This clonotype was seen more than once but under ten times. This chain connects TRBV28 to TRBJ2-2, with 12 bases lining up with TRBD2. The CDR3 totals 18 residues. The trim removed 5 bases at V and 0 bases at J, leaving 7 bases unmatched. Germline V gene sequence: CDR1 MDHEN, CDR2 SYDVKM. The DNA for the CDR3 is TGTGCCAGCAGTAAAGGACTAGCGGGGCAAACGAACACCGGGGAGCTGTTTTTT. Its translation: CASSKGLAGQTNTGELFF.

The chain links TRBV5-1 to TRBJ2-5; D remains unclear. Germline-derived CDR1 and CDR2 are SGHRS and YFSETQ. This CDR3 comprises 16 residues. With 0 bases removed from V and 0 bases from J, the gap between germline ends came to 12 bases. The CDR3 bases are TGCGCCAGCAGCTTGGTAGTCAGACGGTACCAAGAGACCCAGTACTTC. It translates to CASSLVVRRYQETQYF.

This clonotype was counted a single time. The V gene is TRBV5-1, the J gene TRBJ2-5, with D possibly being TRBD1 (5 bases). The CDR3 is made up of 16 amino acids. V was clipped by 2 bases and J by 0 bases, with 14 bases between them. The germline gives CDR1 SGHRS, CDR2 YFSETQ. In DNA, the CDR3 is TGCGCCAGCAGCTTCCTAGGGGTGACGTACCAAGAGACCCAGTACTTC. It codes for CASSFLGVTYQETQYF.

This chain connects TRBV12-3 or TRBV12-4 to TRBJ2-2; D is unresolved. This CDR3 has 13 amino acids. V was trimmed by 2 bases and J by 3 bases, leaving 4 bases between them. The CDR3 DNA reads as TGTGCCAGCAGTTTAACTGACACCGGGGAGCTGTTTTTT. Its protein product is CASSLTDTGELFF.

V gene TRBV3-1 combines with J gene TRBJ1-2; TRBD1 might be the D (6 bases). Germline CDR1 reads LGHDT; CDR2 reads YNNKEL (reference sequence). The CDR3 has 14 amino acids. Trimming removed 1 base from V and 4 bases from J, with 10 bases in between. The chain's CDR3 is CASSQGLDSYGYTF. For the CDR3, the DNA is TGTGCCAGCAGCCAAGGCTTGGACAGCTATGGCTACACCTTC.

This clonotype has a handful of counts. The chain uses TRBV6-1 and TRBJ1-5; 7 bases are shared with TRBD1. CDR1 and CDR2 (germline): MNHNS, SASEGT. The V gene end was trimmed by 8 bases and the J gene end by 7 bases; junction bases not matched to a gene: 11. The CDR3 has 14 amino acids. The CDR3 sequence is CASGGTAHGQPQHF. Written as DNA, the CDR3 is TGTGCCAGCGGAGGGACAGCCCATGGGCAGCCCCAGCATTTT.